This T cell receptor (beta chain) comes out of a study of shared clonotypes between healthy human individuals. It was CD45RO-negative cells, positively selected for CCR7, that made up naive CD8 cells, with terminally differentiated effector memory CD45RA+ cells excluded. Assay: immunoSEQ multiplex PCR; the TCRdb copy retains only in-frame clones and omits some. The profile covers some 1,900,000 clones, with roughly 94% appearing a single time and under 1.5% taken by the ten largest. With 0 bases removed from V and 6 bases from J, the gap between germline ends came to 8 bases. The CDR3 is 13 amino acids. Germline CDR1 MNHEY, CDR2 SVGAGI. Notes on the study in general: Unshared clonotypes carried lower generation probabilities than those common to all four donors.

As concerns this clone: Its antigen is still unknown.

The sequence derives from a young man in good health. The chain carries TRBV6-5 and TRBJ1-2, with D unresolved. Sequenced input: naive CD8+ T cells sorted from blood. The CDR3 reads CASSYSNGDGYTF. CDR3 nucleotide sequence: TGTGCCAGCAGTTACTCGAACGGGGATGGCTACACCTTC.